This T cell receptor (beta chain) was captured by sequencing in a study of blood T cells in healthy people across ages. Trimming took off 0 bases at V and 0 bases at J, with 10 bases between the two ends. Looked up from germline, CDR1 is SGHRS and CDR2 is YFSETQ. The CDR3 totals 15 residues. Combining a sample-barcoded 5' primer with a J-beta primer mix, a second PCR ran for about 7 to 11 cycles. In TCRdb, the 5' RACE reads were re-called with MiXCR into one record per CDR3 protein. Of about 1.4 million distinct CDR3 sequences listed, 59% are singletons. The rearrangement joins TRBV5-1 to TRBJ2-7; no clear D gene. The sequence was obtained from a man between 18 and 35 years old in good health. The specimen was blood. The CDR3 coding sequence is TGCGCCAGCAGCTTGGTTTTCACGAGCTCCTACGAGCAGTACTTC. Residues: CASSLVFTSSYEQYF.